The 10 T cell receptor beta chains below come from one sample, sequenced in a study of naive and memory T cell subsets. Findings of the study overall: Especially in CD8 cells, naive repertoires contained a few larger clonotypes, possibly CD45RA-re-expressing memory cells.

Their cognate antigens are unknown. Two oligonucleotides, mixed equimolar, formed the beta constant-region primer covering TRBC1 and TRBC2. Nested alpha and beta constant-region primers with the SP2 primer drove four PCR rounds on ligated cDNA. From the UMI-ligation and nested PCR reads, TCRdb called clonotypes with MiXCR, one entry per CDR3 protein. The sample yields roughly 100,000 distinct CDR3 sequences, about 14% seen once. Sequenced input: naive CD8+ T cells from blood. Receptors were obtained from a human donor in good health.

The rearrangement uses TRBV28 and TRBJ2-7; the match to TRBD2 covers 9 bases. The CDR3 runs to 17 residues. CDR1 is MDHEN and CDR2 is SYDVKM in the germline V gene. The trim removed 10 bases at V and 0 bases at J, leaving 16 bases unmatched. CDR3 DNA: TGTGCCATCCCAAGGGACAATAGCGGGGGCCCCTCCTACGAGCAGTACTTC. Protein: CAIPRDNSGGPSYEQYF. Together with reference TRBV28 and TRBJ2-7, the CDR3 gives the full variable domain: DVKVTQSSRYLVKRTGEKVFLECVQDMDHENMFWYRQDPGLGLRLIYFSYDVKMKEKGDIPEGYSVSREKKERFSLILESASTNQTSMYLCAIPRDNSGGPSYEQYFGPGTRLTVT.

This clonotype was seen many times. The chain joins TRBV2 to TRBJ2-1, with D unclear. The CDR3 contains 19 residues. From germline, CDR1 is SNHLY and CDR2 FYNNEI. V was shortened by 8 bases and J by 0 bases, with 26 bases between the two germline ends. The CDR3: CASLLASYGPPSSYNEQFF. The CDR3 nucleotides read TGTGCCAGCCTATTGGCTTCGTATGGCCCACCTTCCTCCTACAATGAGCAGTTCTTC. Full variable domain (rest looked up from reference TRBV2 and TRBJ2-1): EPEVTQTPSHQVTQMGQEVILRCVPISNHLYFYWYRQILGQKVEFLVSFYNNEISEKSEIFDDQFSVERPDGSNFTLKIRSTKLEDSAMYFCASLLASYGPPSSYNEQFFGPGTRLTVL.

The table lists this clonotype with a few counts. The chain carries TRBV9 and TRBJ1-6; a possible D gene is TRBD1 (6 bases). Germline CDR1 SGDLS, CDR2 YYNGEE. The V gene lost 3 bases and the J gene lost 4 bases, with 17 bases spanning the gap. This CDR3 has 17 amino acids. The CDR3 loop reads CASSEGGSPRYNSPLHF. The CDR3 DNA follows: TGTGCCAGCAGCGAGGGGGGATCGCCACGATATAATTCACCCCTCCACTTT.

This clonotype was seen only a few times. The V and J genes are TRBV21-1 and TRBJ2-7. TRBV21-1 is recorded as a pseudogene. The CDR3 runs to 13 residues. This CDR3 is CASSPIFTYEQYF. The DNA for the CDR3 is TGTGCCAGCAGCCCCATATTTACCTACGAGCAGTACTTC.

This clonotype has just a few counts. DNA of the CDR3: TGTGCCAGCAGCTCGAGGGGGCGGACTAGTGTATACAATGAGCAGTTCTTC. This translates into CASSSRGRTSVYNEQFF. V and J are TRBV7-6 and TRBJ2-1; D possibly matches TRBD1 or TRBD2 (7 bases each). Germline V gives CDR1 SGHVS, CDR2 FNYEAQ. This CDR3 spans 17 amino acids. With 4 bases removed from V and 4 bases from J, the gap between germline ends came to 20 bases.

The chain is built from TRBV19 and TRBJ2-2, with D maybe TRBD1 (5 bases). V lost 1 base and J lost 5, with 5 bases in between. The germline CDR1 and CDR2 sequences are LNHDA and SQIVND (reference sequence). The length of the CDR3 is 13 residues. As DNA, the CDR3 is TGTGCCAGTAGTATAGCAGGGACCGGGGAGCTGTTTTTT. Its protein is CASSIAGTGELFF.

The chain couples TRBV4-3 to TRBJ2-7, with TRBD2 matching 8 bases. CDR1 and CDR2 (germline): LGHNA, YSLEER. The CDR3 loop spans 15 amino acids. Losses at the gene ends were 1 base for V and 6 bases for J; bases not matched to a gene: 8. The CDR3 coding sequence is TGCGCCAGCAGCCAAGGGTCCCTAGCGGGTCTCGAGCAGTACTTC. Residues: CASSQGSLAGLEQYF.

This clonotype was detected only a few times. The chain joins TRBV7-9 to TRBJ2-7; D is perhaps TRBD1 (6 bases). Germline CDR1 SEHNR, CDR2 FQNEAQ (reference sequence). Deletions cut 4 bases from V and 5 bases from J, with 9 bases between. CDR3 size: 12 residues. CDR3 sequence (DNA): TGTGCCAGCAGCTCCAGGGGCGACGAGCAGTACTTC. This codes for CASSSRGDEQYF.

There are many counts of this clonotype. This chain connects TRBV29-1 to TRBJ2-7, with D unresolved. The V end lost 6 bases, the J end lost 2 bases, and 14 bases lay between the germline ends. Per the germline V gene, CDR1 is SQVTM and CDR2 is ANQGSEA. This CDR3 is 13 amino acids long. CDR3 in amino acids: CSVMSGSAYEQYF. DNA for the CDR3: TGCAGCGTCATGTCCGGGTCTGCCTACGAGCAGTACTTC.

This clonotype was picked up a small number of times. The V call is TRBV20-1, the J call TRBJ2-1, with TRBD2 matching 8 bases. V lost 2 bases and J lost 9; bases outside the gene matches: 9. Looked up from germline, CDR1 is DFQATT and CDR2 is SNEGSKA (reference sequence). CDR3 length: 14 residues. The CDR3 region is CSARKTSVSSEQFF. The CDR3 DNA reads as TGCAGTGCTAGAAAGACTAGCGTGTCGAGTGAGCAGTTCTTC.